Described below is a single T cell receptor beta chain sequence and its context. Antigen: not known. The CDR3 does not close with the conserved phenylalanine or tryptophan, likely indicating a read error. These data are taken from a study of T cells in Graves' hyperthyroidism and ophthalmopathy. The TCR beta CDR3 regions underwent amplification using RNA transcripts as the source. Carried out on the TCR CDR3, a first-round RT-PCR used the HTBI primer set. TCRdb re-called the multiplex PCR reads through MiXCR, storing one row per CDR3 protein. The sample includes more than 75,000 distinct CDR3 sequences, 51% of them seen just once. Study-level findings and limits: Ophthalmopathy was predicted by the model a median of roughly 6 months ahead of onset.

The diagnostic basis comprised clinical symptoms, serum thyroxine and TRAb, thyroid ultrasound and orbital computed tomography. Sequenced material: blood. The sequence came from a woman aged 40 to 50 with Graves' hyperthyroidism.

The CDR3 sequence is CSAEDRVAAIQETQYL. CDR3 sequence (DNA): TGCAGCGCTGAAGATCGAGTAGCGGCCATACAAGAGACCCAGTACCTC. V gene TRBV29-1 combines with J gene TRBJ2-5; possibly TRBD2 for D (6 bases). The CDR3 length is 16 residues. Germline loops: CDR1 SQVTM, CDR2 ANQGSEA.